Presented here are 4 T cell receptor beta chains from one specimen sequenced in a study of OX40 agonist ivuxolimab in advanced cancers. Library generation was performed with the immunoSEQ multiplex PCR assay. The table was pulled from immuneACCESS by TCRdb, which kept in-frame rearrangements only. Such tables lose some clones; where checked, under half of the loss comes from unresolved V genes, and the rest has no known cause. The sample yields under 25,000 clones; around 82% were counted once. About 33% of the sample comes from the top ten. Sequencing used CD4+ or CD8+ T cells sorted from blood, obtained in a trial of the OX40 agonist ivuxolimab. These TCRs come from an adult with an advanced solid tumor such as melanoma, head and neck, liver or kidney cancer.

The genes are TRBV11-2 and TRBJ2-3; 9 bases are shared with TRBD2. The J segment lost 2 bases and the V segment lost 5 bases, leaving 5 bases of the junction unmatched. CDR1 SGHAT and CDR2 FQNNGV come from the germline V gene. This CDR3 has 15 amino acids. The CDR3 DNA is TGTGCCAGCAGCACCAGACTAGCGGACACAGATACGCAGTATTTT. Protein product: CASSTRLADTDTQYF. Full variable domain (missing parts from reference TRBV11-2 and TRBJ2-3): EAGVAQSPRYKIIEKRQSVAFWCNPISGHATLYWYQQILGQGPKLLIQFQNNGVVDDSQLPKDRFSAERLKGVDSTLKIQPAKLEDSAVYLCASSTRLADTDTQYFGPGTRLTVL.

V gene TRBV11-3 combines with J gene TRBJ2-1, with TRBD2 identical over 11 bases. Per germline, CDR1 SGHNT and CDR2 YENEEA. The CDR3 has 15 amino acids. J lost 4 bases, V lost 6 bases, and 5 bases had no gene match. In DNA, the CDR3 is TGTGCCAGCAGTTCCGGGACTAGCGGATACAATGAGCAGTTCTTC. Translation: CASSSGTSGYNEQFF.

The V call is TRBV11-2, the J call TRBJ1-2; TRBD1 matches 7 bases. The CDR3 length is 14 residues. Trimming cost V 4 bases and J 5 bases; bases outside gene matches: 7. Germline V CDR1 and CDR2: SGHAT, FQNNGV. Here the CDR3 DNA reads TGTGCCAGCAGCTCCTGGACAGGAGCTTATGGCTACACCTTC. Translated, it gives CASSSWTGAYGYTF.

The chain couples TRBV11-2 to TRBJ2-2; D not certain. This CDR3 has 14 amino acids. V shed 9 bases and J shed 4 bases, with 15 bases lying between them. Per the germline V gene, CDR1 is SGHAT and CDR2 is FQNNGV. CDR3 sequence (DNA): TGTGCCAGTCTCAGTACATCCCCCACCGGGGAGCTGTTTTTT. Translation gives CASLSTSPTGELFF.